Detailed here is one T cell receptor beta chain. These data originate in a study of T cell repertoires in cytomegalovirus infection. A single record per CDR3 protein comes from TCRdb applying MiXCR to the reads. This sample has roughly 640,000 distinct CDR3 sequences; more than 20% occur once, and the top ten carry 6.5% to 10%. The TCR sequence derives from a human donor in good health (CMV status not recorded). Some clones in this sample may be carry-over from other donors' samples. Sequencing input: CD8+ T cells from PBMCs.

The CDR3 coding sequence is TGTGCCAGCAGCCCTACAGGGATCTATGGCTACACCTTC. It codes for CASSPTGIYGYTF. This chain connects TRBV3-1 to TRBJ1-2, with D perhaps TRBD1 (6 bases). CDR3 length equals 13 residues. Trimming stripped 4 bases from V and 4 bases from J, with 10 bases between. Germline V gene data show CDR1 as LGHDT and CDR2 as YNNKEL (reference sequence).